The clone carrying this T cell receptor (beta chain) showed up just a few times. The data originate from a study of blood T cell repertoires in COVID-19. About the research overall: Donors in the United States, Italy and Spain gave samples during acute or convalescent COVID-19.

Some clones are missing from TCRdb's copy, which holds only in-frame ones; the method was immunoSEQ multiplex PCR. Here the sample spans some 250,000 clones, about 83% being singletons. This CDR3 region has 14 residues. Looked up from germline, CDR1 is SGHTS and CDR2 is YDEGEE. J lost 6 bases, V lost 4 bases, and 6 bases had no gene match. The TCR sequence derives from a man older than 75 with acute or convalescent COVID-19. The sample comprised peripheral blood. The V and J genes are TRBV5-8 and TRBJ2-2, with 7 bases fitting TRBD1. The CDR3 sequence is CASSIQGYAGELFF. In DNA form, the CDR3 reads TGTGCCAGCAGCATACAGGGGTACGCCGGGGAGCTGTTTTTT. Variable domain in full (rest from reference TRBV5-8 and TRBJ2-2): EAGVTQSPTHLIKTRGQQATLRCSPISGHTSVYWYQQALGLGLQFLLWYDEGEERNRGNFPPRFSGRQFPNYSSELNVNALELEDSALYLCASSIQGYAGELFFGEGSRLTVL.